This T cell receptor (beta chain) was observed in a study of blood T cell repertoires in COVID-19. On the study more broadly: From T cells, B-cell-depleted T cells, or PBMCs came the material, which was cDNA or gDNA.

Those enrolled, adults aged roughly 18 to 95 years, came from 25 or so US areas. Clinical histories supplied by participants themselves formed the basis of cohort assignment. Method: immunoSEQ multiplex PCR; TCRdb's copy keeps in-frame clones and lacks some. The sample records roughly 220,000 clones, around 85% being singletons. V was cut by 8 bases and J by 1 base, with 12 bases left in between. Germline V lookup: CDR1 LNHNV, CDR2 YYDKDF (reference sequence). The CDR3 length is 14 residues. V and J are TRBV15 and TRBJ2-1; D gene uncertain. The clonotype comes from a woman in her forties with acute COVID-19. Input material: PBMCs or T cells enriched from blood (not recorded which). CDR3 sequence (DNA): TGTGCCACCTCTCCGTACTTTTCCTACAATGAGCAGTTCTTC. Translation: CATSPYFSYNEQFF.